The T cell receptor (beta chain) under discussion was sequenced for a study of blood T cell repertoires in COVID-19. About the study: In each case, the material was cDNA or gDNA derived from T cells, B-cell-depleted T cells, or PBMCs.

Sequenced by immunoSEQ multiplex PCR; TCRdb stores in-frame clones only, minus some. The sample includes about 200,000 clones, around 90% of them seen just once. Living in 24 US areas, the participants were between roughly 18 and 90 years of age. Trimming cost V 3 bases and J 0 bases; bases outside gene matches: 4. The germline CDR1 and CDR2 sequences are MGHRA and YSYEKL. This CDR3 spans 16 amino acids. Sequenced input: PBMCs or T cells enriched from blood (not recorded which). The genes are TRBV4-1 and TRBJ1-5; 8 nucleotides match TRBD1. This sequence originates from a woman aged 25 to 39 who had recovered from COVID-19. CDR3 amino acids: CASSHGTGHSNQPQHF. The CDR3 DNA reads TGCGCCAGCAGCCACGGGACAGGTCATAGCAATCAGCCCCAGCATTTT.